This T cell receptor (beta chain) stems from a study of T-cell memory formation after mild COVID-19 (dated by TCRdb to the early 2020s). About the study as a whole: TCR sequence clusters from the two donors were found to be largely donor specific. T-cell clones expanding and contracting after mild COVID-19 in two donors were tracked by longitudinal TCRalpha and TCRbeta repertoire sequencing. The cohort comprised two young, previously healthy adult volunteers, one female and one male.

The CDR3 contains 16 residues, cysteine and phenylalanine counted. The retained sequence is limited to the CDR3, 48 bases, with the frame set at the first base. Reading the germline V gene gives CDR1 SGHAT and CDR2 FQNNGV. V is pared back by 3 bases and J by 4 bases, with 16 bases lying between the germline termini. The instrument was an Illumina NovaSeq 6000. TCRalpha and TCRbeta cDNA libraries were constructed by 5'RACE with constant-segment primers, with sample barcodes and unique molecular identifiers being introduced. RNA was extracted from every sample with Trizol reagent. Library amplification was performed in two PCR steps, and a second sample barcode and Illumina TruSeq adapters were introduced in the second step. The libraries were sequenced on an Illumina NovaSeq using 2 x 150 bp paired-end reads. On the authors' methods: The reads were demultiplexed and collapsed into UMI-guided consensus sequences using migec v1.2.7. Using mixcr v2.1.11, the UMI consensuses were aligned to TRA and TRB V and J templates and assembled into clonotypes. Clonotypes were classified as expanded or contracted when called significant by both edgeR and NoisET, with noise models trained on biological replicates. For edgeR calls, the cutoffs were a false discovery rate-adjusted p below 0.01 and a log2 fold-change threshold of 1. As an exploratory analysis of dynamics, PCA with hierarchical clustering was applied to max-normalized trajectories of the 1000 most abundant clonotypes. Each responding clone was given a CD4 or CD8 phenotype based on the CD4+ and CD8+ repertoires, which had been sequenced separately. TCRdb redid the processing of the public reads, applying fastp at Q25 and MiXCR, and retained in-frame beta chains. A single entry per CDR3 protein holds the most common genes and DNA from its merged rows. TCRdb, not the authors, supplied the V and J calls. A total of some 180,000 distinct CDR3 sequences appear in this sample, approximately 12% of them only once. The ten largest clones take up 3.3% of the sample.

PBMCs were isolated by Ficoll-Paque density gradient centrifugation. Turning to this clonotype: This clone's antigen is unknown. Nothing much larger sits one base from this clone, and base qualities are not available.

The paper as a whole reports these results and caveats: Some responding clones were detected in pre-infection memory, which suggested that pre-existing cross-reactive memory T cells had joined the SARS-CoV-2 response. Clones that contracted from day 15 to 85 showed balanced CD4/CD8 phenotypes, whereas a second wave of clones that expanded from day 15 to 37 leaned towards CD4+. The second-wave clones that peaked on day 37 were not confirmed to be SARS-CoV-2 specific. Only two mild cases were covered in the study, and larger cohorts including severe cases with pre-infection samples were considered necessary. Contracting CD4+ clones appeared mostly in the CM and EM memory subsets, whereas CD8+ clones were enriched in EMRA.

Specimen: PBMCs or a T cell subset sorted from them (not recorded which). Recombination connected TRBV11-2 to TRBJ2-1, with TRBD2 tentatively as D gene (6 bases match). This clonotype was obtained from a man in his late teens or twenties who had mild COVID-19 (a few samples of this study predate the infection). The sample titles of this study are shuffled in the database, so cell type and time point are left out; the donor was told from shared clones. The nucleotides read TGTGCCAGCAGCTTCGACTCCGGACTAAGGTACAATGAGCAGTTCTTC. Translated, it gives CASSFDSGLRYNEQFF.